This TCR beta chain was identified in a study of blood T cell repertoires in COVID-19. About the study: The United States, Italy and Spain were the sources of the acute and convalescent COVID-19 samples. T cells, B-cell-depleted T cells, or PBMCs supplied cDNA or gDNA.

In its sample, this clone was seen once. Only in-frame clones appear in the TCRdb table, and some are missing; sequencing was by immunoSEQ multiplex PCR. Of a few hundred thousand clones listed, roughly 88% are singletons. The clonotype comes from a woman in her 70s with acute or convalescent COVID-19. The sequencing sample was made of peripheral blood.

The CDR3 DNA follows: TGTGCCAGCAGCGTAGGAGGGGGCCAGAGCAATCAGCCCCAGCATTTT. Translation: CASSVGGGQSNQPQHF. This rearrangement joins TRBV9 to TRBJ1-5, with TRBD1 identical over 7 bases. The CDR3 covers 16 residues. With V trimmed by 0 bases and J by 1 base, 4 bases remained unmatched. Germline CDR1 and CDR2: SGDLS and YYNGEE. Together with reference TRBV9 and TRBJ1-5, the CDR3 gives the full variable domain: DSGVTQTPKHLITATGQRVTLRCSPRSGDLSVYWYQQSLDQGLQFLIQYYNGEERAKGNILERFSAQQFPDLHSELNLSSLELGDSALYFCASSVGGGQSNQPQHFGDGTRLSIL.